The next 2 T cell receptor beta chains were all read from a single sample in a study of OX40 agonist ivuxolimab in advanced cancers. Produced via immunoSEQ multiplex PCR; TCRdb's table is partial and in-frame only. The sample holds some 60,000 clones, approximately 91% seen once. Sequences were derived from CD4+ or CD8+ T cells sorted from blood, sampled in a trial of the OX40 agonist ivuxolimab. Receptor source: an adult with an advanced solid tumor such as melanoma, head and neck, liver or kidney cancer.

The chain combines TRBV5-1 with TRBJ2-5; D unclear. The CDR3 totals 17 residues. CDR1 is SGHRS and CDR2 is YFSETQ in the germline V gene. Between the trimmed V and J ends, which lost 4 bases and 0 bases, there was a span of 19 bases. The CDR3 region is CASSDGPTPSYQETQYF. The CDR3 region has the DNA TGCGCCAGCAGCGACGGGCCAACTCCCTCGTACCAAGAGACCCAGTACTTC.

The chain employs TRBV9 and TRBJ2-3; 12 bases are shared with TRBD1. There are 20 residues in the CDR3. Germline trimming cut 4 bases from V and 3 bases from J; bases unmatched to any gene: 18. Germline lookup yields CDR1 SGDLS and CDR2 YYNGEE. In DNA, the CDR3 is TGTGCCAGCAGCAGTCCCGGGACAGGGGGCACCCGAGTATCGACAGATACGCAGTATTTT. Translation: CASSSPGTGGTRVSTDTQYF.